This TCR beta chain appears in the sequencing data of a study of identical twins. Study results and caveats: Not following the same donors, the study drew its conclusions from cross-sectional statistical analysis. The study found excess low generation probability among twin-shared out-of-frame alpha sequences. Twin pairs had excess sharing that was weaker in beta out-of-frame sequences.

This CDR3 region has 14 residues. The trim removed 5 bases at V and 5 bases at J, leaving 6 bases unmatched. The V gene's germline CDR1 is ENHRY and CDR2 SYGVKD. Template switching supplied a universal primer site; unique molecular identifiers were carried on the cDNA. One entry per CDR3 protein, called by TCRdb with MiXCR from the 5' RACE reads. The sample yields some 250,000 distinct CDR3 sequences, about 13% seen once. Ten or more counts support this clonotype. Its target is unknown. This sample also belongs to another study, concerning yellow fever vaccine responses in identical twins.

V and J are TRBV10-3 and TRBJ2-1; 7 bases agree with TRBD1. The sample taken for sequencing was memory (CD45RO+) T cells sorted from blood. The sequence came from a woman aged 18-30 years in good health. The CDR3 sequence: CAISSRDSHNEQFF. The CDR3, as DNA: TGTGCCATCAGTAGCCGGGACAGTCACAATGAGCAGTTCTTC.